The 29 T cell receptor beta chains in this list originate from one sample, sequenced in a study of PD-1 blockade in classical Hodgkin lymphoma. Sequencing used immunoSEQ multiplex PCR; TCRdb keeps in-frame clones, though not all of them. The sample includes 90,000 to 130,000 clones, around 89% of them seen just once. Brentuximab vedotin exposure varied among the patients, all of whom had relapsed after autologous stem cell transplantation. The material sequenced was peripheral blood mononuclear cells (PBMCs), taken before the second cycle of nivolumab. The receptors derive from a human donor with classical Hodgkin lymphoma.

This chain links TRBV13 with TRBJ2-7; 7 bases line up with TRBD2. CDR1 is PRHDT and CDR2 is FYEKMQ in the germline V gene (reference sequence). After removal of 5 bases from V and 3 bases from J, the junction contained 7 bases not matched to a gene. This CDR3 region has 14 residues. CDR3 sequence (DNA): TGTGCCAGCAGCCCAGCGGGAAATCGCTACGAGCAGTACTTC. Translation: CASSPAGNRYEQYF.

The chain combines TRBV2 with TRBJ1-1; D is unclear. V gave up 7 bases and J gave up 4 bases, with 7 bases separating them. The CDR3 extends over 11 amino acids. Germline CDR1 and CDR2: SNHLY and FYNNEI. As DNA, the CDR3 is TGTGCCAGCACAGGATCCACTGAAGCTTTCTTT. Its protein is CASTGSTEAFF.

The chain joins TRBV13 to TRBJ2-7; possible D gene TRBD2, 6 bases. Looked up from germline, CDR1 is PRHDT and CDR2 is FYEKMQ (reference sequence). V was clipped by 2 bases and J by 2 bases, with 13 bases between them. CDR3 length equals 15 residues. CDR3: CASSLRGGEPYEQYF. The CDR3 bases are TGTGCCAGCAGCTTAAGGGGCGGGGAGCCCTACGAGCAGTACTTC.

The gene calls are TRBV7-9 and TRBJ2-7, with D uncertain. The CDR3 has 15 amino acids. The V end was cut by 1 base, the J end by 4 bases, with 14 bases between. Germline V lookup: CDR1 SEHNR, CDR2 FQNEAQ (reference sequence). CDR3 in amino acids: CASSLVGETPYEQYF. The CDR3 DNA sequence: TGTGCCAGCAGCTTAGTCGGCGAGACACCGTACGAGCAGTACTTC.

The V and J genes are TRBV6-1 and TRBJ2-1; D is undetermined. Germline lookup yields CDR1 MNHNS and CDR2 SASEGT. V was shortened by 8 bases and J by 1 base, with 12 bases between the two germline ends. CDR3 length: 14 residues. CDR3 amino acids: CASRPRSSYNEQFF. The CDR3, as DNA: TGTGCCAGCCGGCCAAGGAGTTCCTACAATGAGCAGTTCTTC.

The V call is TRBV19, the J call TRBJ2-7; 10 positions agree with TRBD2. Germline lookup yields CDR1 LNHDA and CDR2 SQIVND (reference sequence). CDR3 length: 15 amino acids. The V gene end was trimmed by 1 base and the J gene end by 2 bases; junction bases not matched to a gene: 2. CDR3 in DNA: TGTGCCAGTAGTATAGCACTAGCGGGGCCCTACGAGCAGTACTTC. Its protein is CASSIALAGPYEQYF.

V is TRBV5-4 and J is TRBJ1-1, with D uncertain. CDR3 size: 14 residues. Germline assignment: CDR1 SGHNT and CDR2 YYREEE (reference sequence). The V and J ends lost 0 bases and 4 bases respectively, with 10 bases between them. The CDR3 coding sequence is TGTGCCAGCAGCTTGGGTTGGGGTAGCACTGAAGCTTTCTTT. Translating gives CASSLGWGSTEAFF.

There are a few counts of this clone. This rearrangement joins TRBV10-3 to TRBJ2-7; D uncertain. This CDR3 contains 14 residues. Germline values: CDR1 ENHRY, CDR2 SYGVKD. The V end was cut by 2 bases, the J end by 1 base, with 9 bases between. The CDR3 DNA follows: TGTGCCATCAGTGAGCCGAAAGGGTCCTACGAGCAGTACTTC. Amino acid sequence: CAISEPKGSYEQYF.

CDR3 amino acids: CASSPLRVSNQPQHF. The DNA for the CDR3 is TGTGCCAGCAGTCCGCTCAGGGTTAGCAATCAGCCCCAGCATTTT. J is TRBJ1-5 and V is TRBV6-1; weak D call: TRBD1 (5 bases). This CDR3 spans 15 amino acids. V was cut by 5 bases and J by 0 bases, with 11 bases left in between. Germline V gives CDR1 MNHNS, CDR2 SASEGT.

The J gene is TRBJ2-1, the V gene TRBV19, with 10 bases matching TRBD2. Germline V gene sequence: CDR1 LNHDA, CDR2 SQIVND (reference sequence). The CDR3 is made up of 17 amino acids. Germline trimming cut 5 bases from V and 6 bases from J; bases unmatched to any gene: 13. The CDR3 region has the DNA TGTGCCAGTAGTTCCTTTATAGCGGGAGGAGATTTCAATGAGCAGTTCTTC. As protein: CASSSFIAGGDFNEQFF.

CDR3: CASSLEAGITGNTIYF. The CDR3 coding sequence is TGTGCCAGCAGCTTGGAGGCAGGGATTACCGGAAACACCATATATTTT. This chain joins TRBV5-4 and TRBJ1-3; tentative D call: TRBD1 (5 bases). The germline V and J ends were trimmed by 0 bases and 4 bases, with 14 bases remaining between them. CDR1 is SGHNT, CDR2 YYREEE, per germline (reference sequence). This CDR3 is 16 amino acids long.

V is TRBV6-4 and J is TRBJ2-3; D remains unclear. V was pared by 0 bases and J by 5 bases, with 15 bases between. The CDR3 runs 16 residues. CDR1 MRHNA and CDR2 SNTAGT come from the germline V gene. Here the CDR3 reads CASSDSSAQSKDTQYF. The CDR3 nucleotides read TGTGCCAGCAGTGACTCGAGCGCACAGTCAAAAGATACGCAGTATTTT.

The V and J genes are TRBV28 and TRBJ1-5, with TRBD1 matching over 10 bases. Germline CDR1 and CDR2: MDHEN and SYDVKM. Losses at the gene ends were 7 bases for V and 6 bases for J; bases not matched to a gene: 24. CDR3 length: 20 amino acids. CDR3 region: CASTPSGGTGEFYKRQPQHF. The CDR3, as DNA: TGTGCCAGCACCCCAAGTGGGGGGACAGGGGAGTTTTATAAACGTCAGCCCCAGCATTTT.

The V call is TRBV11-2, the J call TRBJ2-5, with 8 positions matching TRBD2. Germline CDR1 is SGHAT and CDR2 is FQNNGV. The CDR3 runs 14 residues. J was trimmed by 5 bases and V by 5 bases; bases with no gene match: 7. CDR3 loop: CASSRSGNRETQYF. The DNA of the CDR3 is TGTGCCAGCAGCCGTAGCGGGAATCGGGAGACCCAGTACTTC.

V gene TRBV10-3 combines with J gene TRBJ2-2; 9 nucleotides align to TRBD1. The CDR3 length is 15 residues. The V and J ends lost 6 bases and 4 bases, in that order; junction bases with no gene match: 6. Germline V CDR1 and CDR2: ENHRY, SYGVKD. The CDR3 coding sequence is TGTGCCATCAGAGGACAGGGGATGGGCACCGGGGAGCTGTTTTTT. Translating gives CAIRGQGMGTGELFF.

This chain uses TRBV5-6 with TRBJ2-5; 8 positions agree with TRBD1. The CDR3 has 16 amino acids. Unmatched junction bases numbered 10, after V lost 1 base and J lost 5 bases. In germline, CDR1 is SGHDT, CDR2 YYEEEE. CDR3 in amino acids: CASSLPGTGGWETQYF. For the CDR3, the DNA is TGTGCCAGCAGCTTGCCGGGAACAGGGGGATGGGAGACCCAGTACTTC.

This clone was observed a handful of times. Other DNA sequences within the sample encode an identical CDR3. The chain combines TRBV18 with TRBJ1-1, with TRBD1 as a possible D gene (6 bases). Trimming took off 4 bases at V and 1 base at J, with 7 bases between the two ends. From germline, CDR1 is KGHSH and CDR2 LQKENI. The CDR3 totals 13 residues. The CDR3 spells CASSLGQNTEAFF. The CDR3 nucleotides are TGTGCCAGCTCACTGGGACAGAACACTGAAGCTTTCTTT.

CDR3 sequence: CASSLGRGLTGELFF. The CDR3 region has the DNA TGTGCCAGCAGCCTGGGCAGGGGGCTCACCGGGGAGCTGTTTTTT. The chain employs TRBV14 and TRBJ2-2; 8 bases map to TRBD1. Losses at the gene ends were 4 bases for V and 4 bases for J; bases not matched to a gene: 5. Germline CDR1 and CDR2: SGHDN and FVKESK. There are 15 residues in the CDR3. The full variable domain, with the rest looked up from reference TRBV14 and TRBJ2-2, is EAGVTQFPSHSVIEKGQTVTLRCDPISGHDNLYWYRRVMGKEIKFLLHFVKESKQDESGMPNNRFLAERTGGTYSTLKVQPAELEDSGVYFCASSLGRGLTGELFFGEGSRLTVL.

The chain carries TRBV19 and TRBJ2-1; the match to TRBD1 covers 7 bases. Germline CDR1 reads LNHDA; CDR2 reads SQIVND (reference sequence). The CDR3 has 22 amino acids. Unmatched junction bases numbered 27, after V lost 2 bases and J lost 5 bases. CDR3 coding DNA: TGTGCCAGTAGTATACGGGTATCGCAAACAGGGGCGATAACTCTTAAGGACAATGAGCAGTTCTTC. This sequence encodes CASSIRVSQTGAITLKDNEQFF.

In this sample, this clone turned up a few times. The rearrangement links TRBV28 to TRBJ1-2, with 8 bases identical to TRBD1. Germline lookup yields CDR1 MDHEN and CDR2 SYDVKM. V was pared by 6 bases and J by 4 bases, with 10 bases of the junction left unmatched. The length of the CDR3 is 15 residues. The CDR3: CASRKTIGTGYGYTF. The CDR3 bases are TGTGCCAGCAGGAAGACAATAGGGACAGGCTATGGCTACACCTTC.

V usage is TRBV19 and J usage is TRBJ1-2, with D tentatively TRBD1 (5 bases). Trimming stripped 4 bases from V and 2 bases from J, with 8 bases between. CDR3 length: 13 amino acids. In germline, CDR1 is LNHDA, CDR2 SQIVND (reference sequence). The CDR3 coding sequence is TGTGCCAGTAGTACTGGGGCCAACTATGGCTACACCTTC. It specifies CASSTGANYGYTF.

The chain is built from TRBV5-1 and TRBJ2-6; the D is unclear. Germline V CDR1 and CDR2: SGHRS, YFSETQ. V gave up 3 bases and J gave up 1 base, with 17 bases separating them. The CDR3 sequence is 18 residues long. CDR3 sequence: CASSSAGGLRSGANVLTF. CDR3 in DNA: TGCGCCAGCAGCTCCGCTGGCGGTCTAAGGTCTGGGGCCAACGTCCTGACTTTC.

V is TRBV4-1 and J is TRBJ2-2; 8 bases are a match to TRBD2. The germline gives CDR1 MGHRA, CDR2 YSYEKL. The V segment lost 0 bases and the J segment 5 bases; nucleotides outside the gene matches: 17. This CDR3 is 20 amino acids long. DNA for the CDR3: TGCGCCAGCAGCCAAGAGGGTCCGTACAGGGCTAGCGGGTTAACCGGGGAGCTGTTTTTT. Its protein is CASSQEGPYRASGLTGELFF.

The rearrangement joins TRBV18 to TRBJ1-3; D unclear. The germline gives CDR1 KGHSH, CDR2 LQKENI. V was pared by 3 bases and J by 0 bases, with 3 bases between. The CDR3 runs 13 residues. CDR3 nucleotide sequence: TGTGCCAGCTCACCCCTCTCTGGAAACACCATATATTTT. It is translated as CASSPLSGNTIYF.

The V call is TRBV5-1, the J call TRBJ2-2; D is ambiguous. This CDR3 has 14 residues. Germline-derived CDR1 and CDR2 are SGHRS and YFSETQ. V lost 4 bases to trimming and J lost 5 bases, with 12 bases between them. The CDR3 spells CASSGGSRTGELFF. The DNA of the CDR3 is TGCGCCAGCAGCGGCGGAAGTCGGACCGGGGAGCTGTTTTTT. The full variable domain, in which reference TRBV5-1 and TRBJ2-2 provide the parts outside the CDR3, is KAGVTQTPRYLIKTRGQQVTLSCSPISGHRSVSWYQQTPGQGLQFLFEYFSETQRNKGNFPGRFSGRQFSNSRSEMNVSTLELGDSALYLCASSGGSRTGELFFGEGSRLTVL.

The chain links TRBV7-6 to TRBJ2-1; the match to TRBD2 covers 9 bases. CDR1 is SGHVS and CDR2 is FNYEAQ in the germline V gene. V lost 1 base and J lost 8; bases outside the gene matches: 6. The CDR3 spans 15 residues. The CDR3 region is CASSLVSREGDEQFF. CDR3 DNA: TGTGCCAGCAGCTTAGTTTCGCGGGAGGGGGATGAGCAGTTCTTC.

V and J are TRBV7-2 and TRBJ2-2; D is perhaps TRBD2 (6 bases). The CDR3 has 15 amino acids. Germline V CDR1 and CDR2: SGHTA, FQGNSA. The V and J ends lost 6 bases and 7 bases respectively, with 18 bases between them. The CDR3, as DNA: TGTGCCAGCAGTCCCCTAGCGACGGACGTCGGGGAGCTGTTTTTT. This encodes CASSPLATDVGELFF.

The chain joins TRBV7-2 to TRBJ2-1; 14 bases fit TRBD2. CDR1 is SGHTA, CDR2 FQGNSA, per germline. V shed 6 bases and J 8 bases; nucleotides not matched to a gene: 12. There are 17 residues in the CDR3. CDR3 DNA sequence: TGTGCCAGCAGGCGGGTCCCGGGACTAGCGGGAGTGGATGAGCAGTTCTTC. Translation gives CASRRVPGLAGVDEQFF.

This rearrangement joins TRBV7-2 to TRBJ2-3; no definite D call. The CDR3 runs to 15 residues. The V and J ends lost 0 bases and 1 base respectively, with 8 bases between them. Germline V CDR1 and CDR2: SGHTA, FQGNSA. The CDR3 coding sequence is TGTGCCAGCAGCTTAGCGACCGCGGGCACAGATACGCAGTATTTT. Translating it yields CASSLATAGTDTQYF.